This T cell receptor beta chain is drawn from a study of monozygotic twins with inflammatory bowel disease. Germline CDR1 KGHSH, CDR2 LQKENI. The CDR3 totals 16 residues. TCRdb processed the 5' RACE reads again and assigns one entry to each CDR3 protein, with no DNA. Here the sample table reports more than 75,000 distinct CDR3 sequences. The sequence derives from a human donor with ulcerative colitis or Crohn's disease, or a healthy co-twin of an affected twin (not recorded which). This chain uses TRBV18 with TRBJ2-3; there is no DNA to check the TCRdb D call of TRBD2. What was sequenced was blood. The CDR3 reads CASSPSASGGTDTQYF.